These 8 T cell receptor beta chains were all obtained from the same sample, sequenced in a study of human CD8 memory T cell subsets. Libraries targeted TCR beta using 5' RACE with UMIs. TCRdb derives one entry per CDR3 protein from the 5' RACE reads, leaving out DNA. In all, the sample yields 7,000 or so distinct CDR3 sequences. Specimen: CD8+ stem-like memory T cells (TSCM and TCM) sorted from PBMCs. Subset described: stem-like memory CD8 T cells (TSTEM), CCR7+ PD-1- TIGIT-. The source of these receptors is a human donor in good health.

The rearrangement links TRBV5-5 to TRBJ2-7; TCRdb reports TRBD1, a call that lacks DNA to check it against. In germline, CDR1 is SGHKS, CDR2 YYEKEE (reference sequence). The CDR3 has 13 amino acids. CDR3 region: CASSPWGQYEQYF.

The V gene is TRBV5-1, the J gene TRBJ1-1; the TCRdb D gene call, TRBD1, has no DNA to confirm it. This CDR3 is 14 amino acids long. Germline CDR1 reads SGHRS; CDR2 reads YFSETQ. The CDR3 loop reads CASSFTGRNTEAFF.

The chain links TRBV29-1 to TRBJ2-7; TCRdb indicates TRBD1, and absent DNA this call remains unverified. The CDR3 covers 11 residues. Germline V gene sequence: CDR1 SQVTM, CDR2 ANQGSEA. The CDR3 reads CSWRDHYEQYF.

The rearrangement links TRBV20-1 to TRBJ2-7; checking the TCRdb D call of TRBD1 is not possible without DNA. The CDR3 consists of 13 residues. Germline CDR1 and CDR2: DFQATT and SNEGSKA (reference sequence). The CDR3 reads CSAPGQGDYEQYF.

By frequency, this clonotype is medium-sized. The rearrangement uses TRBV29-1 and TRBJ2-5. CDR1 and CDR2 (germline): SQVTM, ANQGSEA. This CDR3 comprises 14 residues. CDR3 amino acids: CSVEVGVTQETQYF.

The V gene is TRBV10-3, the J gene TRBJ2-7. CDR1 ENHRY and CDR2 SYGVKD come from the germline V gene. This CDR3 is 15 amino acids long. The chain's CDR3 is CAISESRRNSYEQYF.

Frequency places this clonotype as medium-sized (0.01 to 0.1%). The chain recombines TRBV5-1 with TRBJ2-7. This CDR3 has 13 amino acids. From germline, CDR1 is SGHRS and CDR2 YFSETQ. CDR3: CASSLSTGFEQYF.

V gene TRBV29-1 combines with J gene TRBJ2-5; lacking DNA, the TRBD2 call made by TCRdb goes unchecked. The CDR3 sequence is 14 residues long. Germline CDR1 is SQVTM and CDR2 is ANQGSEA. CDR3 amino acids: CSVDELAGGKTQYF.